This paragraph reports one TCR beta chain. Its antigen is not identified. Regarding time point: blood 4 weeks post-SBRT, at nephrectomy. Indicated treatment: 15 Gy SBRT to primary tumor, nephrectomy 4 weeks later. Repertoires were generated with immunoSEQ multiplex PCR, while TCRdb's copy carries only in-frame clones and drops some. The sample holds about 78,000 clones, 80% to 90% seen once. The CDR3 has 18 residues. Trimming at V came to 5 bases and at J to 1 base, leaving 12 bases not matched to a gene. Germline V lookup: CDR1 SGHTA, CDR2 FQGNSA. The data are from a study of radiation and T cells in renal cell carcinoma. Study-wide results and caveats: Pretreatment tumor biopsies were lacking, so baseline clonotypes are unknown.

The receptor was isolated from a woman in her 70s with renal cell carcinoma. The sample here was blood, taken from a patient whose treatment included radiotherapy and nephrectomy. The rearrangement joins TRBV7-2 to TRBJ2-3; 10 bases line up with TRBD2. The CDR3 protein is CASSPSSGGALGTDTQYF. The CDR3 DNA follows: TGTGCCAGCAGCCCCTCGAGCGGGGGGGCCTTGGGCACAGATACGCAGTATTTT. Together with reference TRBV7-2 and TRBJ2-3, the CDR3 gives the full variable domain: GAGVSQSPSNKVTEKGKDVELRCDPISGHTALYWYRQSLGQGLEFLIYFQGNSAPDKSGLPSDRFSAERTGGSVSTLTIQRTQQEDSAVYLCASSPSSGGALGTDTQYFGPGTRLTVL.